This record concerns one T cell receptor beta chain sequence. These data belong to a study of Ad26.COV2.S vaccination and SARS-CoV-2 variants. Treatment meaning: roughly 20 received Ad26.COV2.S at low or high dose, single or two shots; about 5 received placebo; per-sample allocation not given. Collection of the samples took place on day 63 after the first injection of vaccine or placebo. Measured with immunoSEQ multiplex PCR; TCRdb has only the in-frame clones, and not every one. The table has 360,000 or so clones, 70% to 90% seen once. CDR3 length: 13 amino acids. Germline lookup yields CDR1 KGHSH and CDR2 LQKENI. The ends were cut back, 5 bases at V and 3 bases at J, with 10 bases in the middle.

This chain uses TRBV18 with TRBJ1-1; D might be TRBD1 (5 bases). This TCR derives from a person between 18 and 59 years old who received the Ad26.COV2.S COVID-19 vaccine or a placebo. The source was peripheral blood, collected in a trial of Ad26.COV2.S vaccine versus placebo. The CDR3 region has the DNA TGTGCCAGCTCATCCCGGGGCGACACTGAAGCTTTCTTT. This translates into CASSSRGDTEAFF. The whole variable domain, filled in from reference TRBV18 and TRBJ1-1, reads NAGVMQNPRHLVRRRGQEARLRCSPMKGHSHVYWYRQLPEEGLKFMVYLQKENIIDESGMPKERFSAEFPKEGPSILRIQQVVRGDSAAYFCASSSRGDTEAFFGQGTRLTVV.